A single sample is the source of the 19 T cell receptor beta chains below, sequenced in a study of spatial heterogeneity in lung cancer. Time point meaning: sample taken at primary tumor resection. Study conclusions and caveats: In tumors, expanded intratumoral alpha and beta TCR counts tracked mutation counts.

TCRdb used MiXCR to reprocess the 5' RACE reads, holding one entry per CDR3 protein. The table records about 6,900 distinct CDR3 sequences, 3% to 3.5% of them present only once. Antigens for these TCRs are unknown. The sequencing used lung tumor tissue, collected at surgery. Receptors originate from a male donor with early-stage non-small cell lung cancer.

Judged by abundance, this clonotype is medium-sized. The chain is built from TRBV14 and TRBJ1-2; D is unclear. V was cut by 1 base and J by 2 bases, with 8 bases left in between. Germline V lookup: CDR1 SGHDN, CDR2 FVKESK. The CDR3 contains 14 residues. CDR3 nucleotide sequence: TGTGCCAGCAGCCAAGGCGCCCAAAACTATGGCTACACCTTC. Residues: CASSQGAQNYGYTF.

This clonotype is medium-sized (0.01 to 0.1%) within its sample. The genes are TRBV15 and TRBJ1-2; D is unclear. Per the germline V gene, CDR1 is LNHNV and CDR2 is YYDKDF (reference sequence). The CDR3 runs to 13 residues. V was clipped by 0 bases and J by 4 bases, with 6 bases between them. The CDR3 DNA sequence: TGTGCCACCAGCAGAGATGGAGGCTATGGCTACACCTTC. Amino acids: CATSRDGGYGYTF.

CDR3 residues: CSVIFDNVQFSEQYF. CDR3 bases: TGCAGCGTGATATTTGACAACGTACAGTTTAGCGAGCAGTACTTC. This chain connects TRBV29-1 to TRBJ2-7; D is unclear. The germline gives CDR1 SQVTM, CDR2 ANQGSEA. The CDR3 has 15 amino acids. V lost 6 bases and J 6 bases, leaving 24 bases between the germline ends.

At least ten counts were recorded for this clonotype. The rearrangement links TRBV20-1 to TRBJ1-1; D unclear. The CDR3 has 13 amino acids. Between the trimmed V and J ends, which lost 1 base and 1 base, there was a span of 7 bases. Germline V lookup: CDR1 DFQATT, CDR2 SNEGSKA (reference sequence). In DNA, the CDR3 is TGCAGTGCTAGAGGCAGGCGGAACACTGAAGCTTTCTTT. It yields the protein CSARGRRNTEAFF.

There are a few counts of this clonotype. The chain employs TRBV6-6 and TRBJ2-2; 8 nucleotides match TRBD1. Looked up from germline, CDR1 is MNHNY and CDR2 is SVGAGI (reference sequence). Trimming removed 6 bases from V and 6 bases from J; junction bases left unmatched: 9. This CDR3 has 15 amino acids. The DNA of the CDR3 is TGTGCCAGCAGATCGCCGGGACAGGTTCCCGGGGAGCTGTTTTTT. Translating it yields CASRSPGQVPGELFF.

Ten or more counts support this clonotype. V and J are TRBV7-2 and TRBJ1-1; D uncertain. This CDR3 has 13 amino acids. Deletions cut 6 bases from V and 6 bases from J, with 14 bases between. The germline V gene has CDR1 SGHTA and CDR2 FQGNSA. DNA of the CDR3: TGTGCCAGCAGTACGATAGGGATACCTGAAGCTTTCTTT. It is translated as CASSTIGIPEAFF.

This clonotype was seen many times. This chain connects TRBV5-1 to TRBJ2-2; 10 positions match TRBD1. The CDR3 runs to 14 residues. Germline lookup yields CDR1 SGHRS and CDR2 YFSETQ. V gave up 4 bases and J gave up 5 bases; unmatched junction bases: 2. CDR3 DNA: TGCGCCAGCAGCGGGACAGGGGAAACCGGGGAGCTGTTTTTT. Amino acids: CASSGTGETGELFF.

This clonotype was counted many times. V gene TRBV11-2 combines with J gene TRBJ2-7, with D possibly matching TRBD2 (5 bases). The CDR3 is 16 residues long. In germline, CDR1 is SGHAT, CDR2 FQNNGV. V was cut by 0 bases and J by 3 bases, with 15 bases left in between. CDR3 sequence: CASSLDGGLAGYEQYF. As DNA, the CDR3 is TGTGCCAGCAGCTTAGATGGCGGCCTAGCTGGCTACGAGCAGTACTTC.

This clonotype is medium-sized within its sample. The V call is TRBV3-1, the J call TRBJ1-2; D unclear. The V end was cut by 0 bases, the J end by 6 bases, with 2 bases between. Germline CDR1 is LGHDT and CDR2 is YNNKEL (reference sequence). The CDR3 has 11 amino acids. CDR3 in amino acids: CASSQENGYTF. CDR3 in DNA: TGTGCCAGCAGCCAAGAAAATGGCTACACCTTC.

This clonotype was seen more than once but under ten times. This may come from a read error, since a much larger clone is one base off. The genes are TRBV6-5 and TRBJ1-2; D is undetermined. The CDR3 runs to 15 residues. Germline CDR1 MNHEY, CDR2 SVGAGI. CDR3 nucleotide sequence: TGTGCCAGCAGTTACGGGGAGGAGGCTAACTATGGCTACAACTTC. Protein: CASSYGEEANYGYNF.

This clonotype was picked up a small number of times. This may be a read error: a much more frequent sequence differs by one nucleotide. V usage is TRBV7-2 and J usage is TRBJ2-1; maybe TRBD2 (7 bases). CDR1 SGHTA and CDR2 FQGNSA come from the germline V gene. The CDR3 contains 15 residues. V was clipped by 5 bases and J by 6 bases, with 17 bases between them. CDR3 in amino acids: CASSPTGGGGNEQFF. CDR3 in DNA: TGTGCCAGCAGCCCCACCGGCGGGGGCGGCAATGAGCAGTTCTTC.

By share of the sample, this clonotype is medium-sized. CDR3 in amino acids: CASSIVAGAEAFF. DNA of the CDR3: TGTGCCAGTAGTATAGTTGCGGGGGCCGAAGCTTTCTTT. This chain joins TRBV19 and TRBJ1-1; D may be TRBD1 (6 bases). The CDR3 runs to 13 residues. In germline, CDR1 is LNHDA, CDR2 SQIVND (reference sequence). V was trimmed by 1 base and J by 8 bases, leaving 11 bases between them.

Sample share makes this clonotype medium-sized. The chain carries TRBV19 and TRBJ2-1; TRBD2 matches 13 bases. Germline V CDR1 and CDR2: LNHDA, SQIVND (reference sequence). The CDR3 has 15 residues. Unmatched junction bases numbered 3, after V lost 6 bases and J lost 4 bases. This CDR3 reads CASRPGLAGYNEQFF. The CDR3 DNA is TGTGCCAGTAGGCCGGGACTAGCGGGATACAATGAGCAGTTCTTC.

This clonotype was seen ten or more times. The rearrangement joins TRBV27 to TRBJ2-7; D possibly corresponds to TRBD1 (6 bases). The germline gives CDR1 MNHEY, CDR2 SMNVEV (reference sequence). CDR3 length: 13 residues. V lost 2 bases, J lost 5 bases, and 10 bases lay in between. For the CDR3, the DNA is TGTGCCAGCAGTTTAAAATGGACAGACGAGCAGTACTTC. It is translated as CASSLKWTDEQYF.

By proportion, this clonotype is medium-sized (0.01 to 0.1%). The J gene is TRBJ2-3, the V gene TRBV6-6; either TRBD1 or TRBD2 may fit D (5 bases each). There are 14 residues in the CDR3. CDR1 and CDR2 from the germline V gene are MNHNY and SVGAGI (reference sequence). Trimming shortened V by 0 bases and J by 4 bases, and 8 bases separated the two germline ends. The DNA of the CDR3 is TGTGCCAGCAGTTACTCGTGGGGGTCAGATACGCAGTATTTT. It codes for CASSYSWGSDTQYF.

Many counts were recorded for this clonotype. The rearrangement links TRBV12-3 or TRBV12-4 to TRBJ1-2, with D possibly TRBD1 on 6 matching bases. The CDR3 totals 12 residues. V was trimmed by 7 bases and J by 4 bases, leaving 10 bases between them. CDR3 DNA: TGTGCCAGCACCAGGGGAGCCTATGGCTACACCTTC. Encoded protein: CASTRGAYGYTF.

This clonotype rates as medium-sized. The chain joins TRBV20-1 to TRBJ1-1; D remains unclear. Germline V lookup: CDR1 DFQATT, CDR2 SNEGSKA (reference sequence). V dropped 0 bases and J dropped 8 bases, with 10 bases sitting between them. This CDR3 is built from 12 residues. CDR3 residues: CSARDQLGEAFF. CDR3 bases: TGCAGTGCTAGAGATCAACTGGGGGAAGCTTTCTTT.

This clonotype was counted at least ten times. CDR3 protein: CASSMGGVAKNIQYF. CDR3 bases: TGTGCCAGTAGTATGGGAGGAGTAGCCAAAAACATTCAGTACTTC. This sequence joins TRBV19 and TRBJ2-4; TRBD2 might be the D (6 bases). V gave up 3 bases and J gave up 0 bases, with 9 bases separating them. The length of the CDR3 is 15 residues. Germline V gene lookup returns CDR1 LNHDA and CDR2 SQIVND (reference sequence).

This clonotype is categorized as medium-sized. This sequence joins TRBV20-1 and TRBJ2-7, with TRBD2 identical over 9 bases. Germline CDR1 is DFQATT and CDR2 is SNEGSKA (reference sequence). V lost 3 bases to trimming and J lost 1 base; unmatched junction nucleotides: 4. The CDR3 contains 14 residues. CDR3 in amino acids: CSASPTSGSYEQYF. CDR3 nucleotides: TGCAGTGCTAGCCCGACTAGCGGATCCTACGAGCAGTACTTC.